This TCR beta chain was observed in a study of cytomegalovirus exposure and HLA in healthy donors (dated by TCRdb to 2017 to 2019). Broadly, across the study: A later analysis indicated that the 95 to 150 validation repertoires were generated on the platform also employed for the approximately 700 repertoires of the first cohort. In addition to the first cohort of 666 subjects, a separate validation cohort of some 120 different subjects was used. The study aimed to test whether cataloging public T cell receptors could reveal signatures of past pathogen exposure. The study combined high-throughput TCR immunosequencing, statistical association of individual TCRs with disease status, and machine learning to predict cytomegalovirus infection status. What the research found in general, with its limitations: The study listed 170 or so TCR beta chains as associated with cytomegalovirus. Most TCR sequences were observed very rarely across donors, whereas some public TCRs were present in many individuals. A few of the identified cytomegalovirus-associated TCR beta chains were confirmed in vitro to be specific for cytomegalovirus antigens. Subsequent analysis determined that TCRs grouped into clusters in the first cohort also showed a tendency toward co-occurrence across the approximately 120 validation repertoires, and about 93% of cluster scores exceeded 0. All 120 or so repertoires were used to score co-occurrence in the validation cohort in a later analysis, because that analysis had no HLA typing for the cohort. It was suggested by the authors that the approach could potentially be generalized to other disease states and immunological phenotypes. The classifier was reported to diagnose cytomegalovirus status with high specificity and sensitivity in both the original cohort and the validation cohort.

Relative to germline, V is missing 3 bases and J is missing 4 bases, with 4 bases of the junction outside any gene match. For CDR1 and CDR2, the germline V gene (reference sequence) lists PRHDT and FYEKMQ. There are 14 amino acids in the CDR3, from cysteine to phenylalanine inclusive. The DNA shown is the 42-base CDR3, in frame from base 1. A word on this clone: Its target antigen remains unknown. One base away there is no much larger clone; base qualities are not given.

Donors formed part of the validation cohort, which comprised 120 subjects and was distinct from the first cohort of under 850 subjects. Library preparation was by the immunoSEQ multiplex PCR assay. Turning to the authors' computational methods: A statistical classification framework was built for diagnosing cytomegalovirus status from the catalog of TCR beta chain sequences. This immuneACCESS table, as held by TCRdb, lists in-frame sequences with V and J called but not all clones. Of the missing ones, under half trace to an unresolved V gene in checked studies; the others have no known cause. V and J calls plus clone size are reproduced from that table; the DNA served to infer D and trimming. The sample table holds approximately 300,000 clones, of which roughly 88% were seen once. 0.65% to 0.85% of the sample comes from the top ten.

This clonotype originated in a woman younger than 35 in good health and CMV-seronegative. The sample taken for sequencing was PBMCs. The rearrangement joined TRBV13 to TRBJ2-7, and TRBD2 aligns with 9 junction nucleotides. The CDR3 has the sequence CASSFGSGSYEQYF. The base sequence is TGTGCCAGCAGCTTTGGTAGCGGGAGTTACGAGCAGTACTTC.